This T cell receptor beta chain was sequenced during a study of blood T cell repertoires in COVID-19. Study as a whole: The analysed material was cDNA or gDNA that came from T cells, B-cell-depleted T cells, or PBMCs.

CDR1 MNHEY and CDR2 SVGEGT come from the germline V gene. After removal of 6 bases from V and 5 bases from J, the junction contained 12 bases not matched to a gene. CDR3 length: 15 amino acids. Sequencing was performed with immunoSEQ multiplex PCR; in TCRdb, only in-frame clones are kept and a portion is missing. This table holds about 140,000 clones, about four fifths found once. This TCR derives from a human donor in a cohort sampled during active COVID-19. J is TRBJ2-5 and V is TRBV6-2 or TRBV6-3; TRBD1 matches 7 bases. The source material was peripheral blood. This chain's CDR3 is CASSSSDRVSETQYF. CDR3 in DNA: TGTGCCAGCAGCTCTTCTGACAGGGTGTCTGAGACCCAGTACTTC.